Listed below are T cell receptor beta chains from one sample, sequenced in a study of T cells in Graves' hyperthyroidism and ophthalmopathy. Using its own MiXCR run on the multiplex PCR reads, TCRdb lists one record per CDR3 protein. The table includes fewer than 700,000 distinct CDR3 sequences, roughly a sixth detected once. The sample consisted of blood. The origin of the receptors is a woman under 30 with Graves' ophthalmopathy. CDR3s include the opening cysteine and the closing phenylalanine or tryptophan. D genes are given only for firm matches. The listing skips clone size in some rows; elsewhere it reads once, few, many or a size class.

clone size	J gene	D gene	V gene	CDR3 DNA	CDR3 protein
many	TRBJ1-2	.	TRBV6-1	TGTGCCAGCACCAGGAATTGGGGGGGCGTAGCCTATGGCTACACCTTC	CASTRNWGGVAYGYTF
few	TRBJ2-1	.	TRBV27	TGTGCCAGCAGTTTATCGTCCTCAGGCGAGCAGTTCTTC	CASSLSSSGEQFF
.	TRBJ2-5	.	TRBV15	TGTGCCACCAGCAGAGCTTTTGGAACACAAGAGACCCAGTACTTC	CATSRAFGTQETQYF
many	TRBJ1-1	TRBD1	TRBV12-3/TRBV12-4	TGTGCCAGCAGTCTCGGGACAGGGGAGGGAAGCACTGAAGCTTTCTTT	CASSLGTGEGSTEAFF
.	TRBJ1-2	.	TRBV4-3	TGCGCCAGCAGCCAAGATTTCGGGGATGGCTACACCTTC	CASSQDFGDGYTF
.	TRBJ2-7	.	TRBV11-2	TGTGCCAGCAGCATAAGGGACCGGCCCTACGAGCAGTACTTC	CASSIRDRPYEQYF
few	TRBJ2-7	.	TRBV7-9	TGTGCCAGCAGTCACACCAGGGGCGACTCCTACGAGCAGTACTTC	CASSHTRGDSYEQYF
.	TRBJ1-6	.	TRBV29-1	TGCAGCGTTGGGGTTCTTCAGCAGAATTCACCCCTCCACTTT	CSVGVLQQNSPLHF
many	TRBJ2-1	.	TRBV5-1	TGCGCCAGCTACGACGGTAGCTCCTACAATGAGCAGTTCTTC	CASYDGSSYNEQFF
.	TRBJ1-4	.	TRBV9	TGTGCCAGCAGCGTCCAAGCAACTAATGAAAAACTGTTTTTT	CASSVQATNEKLFF
many	TRBJ2-1	.	TRBV5-1	TGCGCCAGCAGCTTTCGGGGGCCCCCCTACAATGAGCAGTTCTTC	CASSFRGPPYNEQFF
.	TRBJ2-2	.	TRBV11-2	TGTGCCAGCAGCTTAGGAGGGGGGTTGACCGGGGAGCTGTTTTTT	CASSLGGGLTGELFF
.	TRBJ1-3	TRBD1	TRBV9	TGTGCCAGCAGCGTGGGACAGGGCGAGGGAAACACCATATATTTT	CASSVGQGEGNTIYF
.	TRBJ1-1	TRBD1	TRBV5-5	TGTGCCAGCATAGGGACAGGCATGAACACTGAAGCTTTCTTT	CASIGTGMNTEAFF
.	TRBJ2-3	.	TRBV4-3	TGCGCCAGCAGCCAAGATTGGCGGGGCGGGACAGATACGCAGTATTTT	CASSQDWRGGTDTQYF
few	TRBJ1-1	.	TRBV5-4	TGTGCCAGCAGCTTAGATATGGGGAAAGCTTTCTTT	CASSLDMGKAFF
many	TRBJ2-1	.	TRBV9	TGTGCCAGCAGCGTATACACGCGGACTGACAATGAGCAGTTCTTC	CASSVYTRTDNEQFF
.	TRBJ1-2	TRBD1	TRBV19	TGTGCCAGTAGTAGCGGGACAGGGGCCGATTACTATGGCTACACCTTC	CASSSGTGADYYGYTF
.	TRBJ1-1	TRBD1	TRBV7-9	TGTGCCAGCAGTATTAGGACAGGGAGCACTGAAGCTTTCTTT	CASSIRTGSTEAFF
few	TRBJ1-5	.	TRBV20-1	TGCAGTGCAACCCGGGACATACAAATTCAGCCCCAGCATTTT	CSATRDIQIQPQHF
.	TRBJ2-7	TRBD1	TRBV29-1	TGCAGCGTTGAAGAAAGGGACAGCTACGAGCAGTACTTC	CSVEERDSYEQYF
.	TRBJ2-1	.	TRBV9	TGTGCCAGCAGCGTAGCCGGGGGCAGGGGGAAATACAATGAGCAGTTCTTC	CASSVAGGRGKYNEQFF
many	TRBJ2-7	TRBD2	TRBV2	TGTGCCAGCAGTGAAGGTTGGCGGGGGGGATACGAGCAGTACTTC	CASSEGWRGGYEQYF
many	TRBJ2-1	TRBD2	TRBV3-1	TGTGCCAGCAGCCACGTTAGCGGGGGCGCCCTCAATGAGCAGTTCTTC	CASSHVSGGALNEQFF
many	TRBJ1-2	TRBD1	TRBV12-3/TRBV12-4	TGTGCCAGCAGTTCCGGTTCTTTGGCAGGGGGTGCCTATGGCTACACCTTC	CASSSGSLAGGAYGYTF
many	TRBJ1-1	.	TRBV7-3	TGTGCCAGCAGCGCAGTCGGGAACATGAACACTGAAGCTTTCTTT	CASSAVGNMNTEAFF
.	TRBJ2-5	.	TRBV5-6	TGTGCCAGCAGCTGGGGGCGGCTAGAGACCCAGTACTTC	CASSWGRLETQYF
many	TRBJ2-3	.	TRBV18	TGTGCCACTCGAAGTTCCGATACGCAGTATTTT	CATRSSDTQYF
.	TRBJ1-5	.	TRBV20-1	TGCAGCTCCCAGAAGGGTAGCAATCAGCCCCAGCATTTT	CSSQKGSNQPQHF
many	TRBJ1-1	.	TRBV2	TGTGCCAGCAGTGAAAAGGCCTCGGTGGGGACAGAAGCTTTCTTT	CASSEKASVGTEAFF
.	TRBJ1-5	.	TRBV27	TGTGCCAGCAGTTTAGCAGGGGCAGGTCAGCCCCAGCATTTT	CASSLAGAGQPQHF
many	TRBJ2-1	TRBD2	TRBV5-1	TGCGCCAGCAGCAAGGGACTAGCGGGAGGGTACGATGAGCAGTTCTTC	CASSKGLAGGYDEQFF
few	TRBJ1-5	.	TRBV5-5	TGTGCCAGCAGCTTGACATCAGGCAGCAGCAATCAGCCCCAGCATTTT	CASSLTSGSSNQPQHF
few	TRBJ2-3	.	TRBV29-1	TGCAGCGTGGAAATGACAGATACGCAGTATTTT	CSVEMTDTQYF
few	TRBJ1-2	.	TRBV5-6	TGTGCCAGCAGCTTGGGGGGGCCACTCGGGGTATACTATGGCTACACCTTC	CASSLGGPLGVYYGYTF
few	TRBJ2-3	TRBD2	TRBV7-3	TGTGCCAGCAGCACCGGACTAGCGGGGGGCAACACAGATACGCAGTATTTT	CASSTGLAGGNTDTQYF
few	TRBJ1-6	TRBD1	TRBV15	TGTGCCACCAGCAGAGCCTCGGGACAGTATAATTCACCCCTCCACTTT	CATSRASGQYNSPLHF
many	TRBJ1-2	.	TRBV12-3/TRBV12-4	TGTGCCAGCAGTACTGCGGGAGGAGTCTATGGCTACACCTTC	CASSTAGGVYGYTF
many	TRBJ1-5	TRBD1	TRBV12-3/TRBV12-4	TGTGCCAGCAGTCTCGGACAGGAAGAGTACCAGCCCCAGCATTTT	CASSLGQEEYQPQHF
few	TRBJ1-4	.	TRBV28	TGTGCCAGCAGTTCCCTCATTGCAACTAATGAAAAACTGTTTTTT	CASSSLIATNEKLFF
many	TRBJ2-3	.	TRBV2	TGTGCCAGCAGTGCCGACTCTTTCGCGCAGTATTTT	CASSADSFAQYF
many	TRBJ1-2	.	TRBV7-8	TGTGCCAGCAGCTTAGACAGGGTCGGGTATGGCTACACCTTC	CASSLDRVGYGYTF
many	TRBJ2-1	TRBD2	TRBV6-1	TGTGCCAGCAGTGAAGACGAGCGGGAGTCTCATGAGCAGTTCTTC	CASSEDERESHEQFF
few	TRBJ2-3	.	TRBV6-1	TGTGCCAGCAGAGAAACCGGGTCCGATGATTTGATCACAGATACGCAGTATTTT	CASRETGSDDLITDTQYF
many	TRBJ2-1	.	TRBV7-3	TGTGCCAGCAGCTTAATTGCGTACGGTAGGGGTAGGAATGAGCAGTTCTTC	CASSLIAYGRGRNEQFF
many	TRBJ1-3	.	TRBV5-1	TGCGCCAGCAGCTTGGACGGCAGAGGAAACACCATATATTTT	CASSLDGRGNTIYF
.	TRBJ2-2	TRBD1	TRBV6-2/TRBV6-3	TGTGCCAGCAGTTTTGGGACAGGCTCACCCGGGGAGCTGTTTTTT	CASSFGTGSPGELFF